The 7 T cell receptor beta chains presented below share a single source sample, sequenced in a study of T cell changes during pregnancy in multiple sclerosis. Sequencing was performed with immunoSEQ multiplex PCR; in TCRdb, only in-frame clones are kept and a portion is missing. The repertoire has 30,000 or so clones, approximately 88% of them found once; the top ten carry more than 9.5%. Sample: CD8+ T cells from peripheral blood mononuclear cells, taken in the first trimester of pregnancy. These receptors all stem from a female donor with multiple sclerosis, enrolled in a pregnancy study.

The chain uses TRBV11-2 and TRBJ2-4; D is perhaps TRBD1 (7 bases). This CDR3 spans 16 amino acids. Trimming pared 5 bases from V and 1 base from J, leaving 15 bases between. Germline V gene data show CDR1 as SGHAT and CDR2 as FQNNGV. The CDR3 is CASSEGAGTAKNIQYF. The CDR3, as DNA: TGTGCCAGCAGCGAGGGGGCGGGGACCGCCAAAAACATTCAGTACTTC.

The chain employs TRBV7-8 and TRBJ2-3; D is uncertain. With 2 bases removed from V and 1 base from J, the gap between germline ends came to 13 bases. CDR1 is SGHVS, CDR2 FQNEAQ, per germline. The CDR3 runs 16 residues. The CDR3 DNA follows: TGTGCCAGCAGCTTACCCCCGGGTTTGGGCACAGATACGCAGTATTTT. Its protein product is CASSLPPGLGTDTQYF.

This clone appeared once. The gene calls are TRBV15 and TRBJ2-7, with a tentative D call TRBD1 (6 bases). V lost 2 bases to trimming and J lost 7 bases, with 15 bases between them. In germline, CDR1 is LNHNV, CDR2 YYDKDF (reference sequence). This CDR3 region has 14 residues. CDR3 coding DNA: TGTGCCACCAGCAGACAGACAGGAGTACGGGAGCAGTACTTC. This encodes CATSRQTGVREQYF.

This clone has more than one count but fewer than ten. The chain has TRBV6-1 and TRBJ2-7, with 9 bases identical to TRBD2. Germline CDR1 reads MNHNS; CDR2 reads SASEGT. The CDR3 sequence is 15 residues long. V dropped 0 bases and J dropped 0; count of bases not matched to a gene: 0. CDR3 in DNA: TGTGCCAGCAGTGAAGCTAGCGGGAGCTCCTACGAGCAGTACTTC. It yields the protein CASSEASGSSYEQYF.

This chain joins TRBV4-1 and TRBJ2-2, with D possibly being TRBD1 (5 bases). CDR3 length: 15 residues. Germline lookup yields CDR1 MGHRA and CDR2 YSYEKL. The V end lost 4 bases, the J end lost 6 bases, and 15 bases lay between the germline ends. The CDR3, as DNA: TGCGCCAGCAGCCCAACCAGGGATCCCGCCGGGGAGCTGTTTTTT. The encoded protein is CASSPTRDPAGELFF.

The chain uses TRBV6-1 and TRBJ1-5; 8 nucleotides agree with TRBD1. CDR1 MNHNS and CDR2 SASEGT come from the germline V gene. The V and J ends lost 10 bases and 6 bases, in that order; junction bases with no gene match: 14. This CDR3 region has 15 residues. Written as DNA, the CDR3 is TGTGCCACCAGACCCGGGACAGGTGACGCTCAGCCCCAGCATTTT. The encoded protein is CATRPGTGDAQPQHF.

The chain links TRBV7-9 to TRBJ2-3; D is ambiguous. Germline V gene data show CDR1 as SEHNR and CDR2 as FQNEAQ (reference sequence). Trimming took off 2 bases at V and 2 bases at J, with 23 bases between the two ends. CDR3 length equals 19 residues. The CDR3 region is CASSLPQQINSRNTDTQYF. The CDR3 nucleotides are TGTGCCAGCAGCTTACCTCAACAGATCAATTCCAGAAACACAGATACGCAGTATTTT.